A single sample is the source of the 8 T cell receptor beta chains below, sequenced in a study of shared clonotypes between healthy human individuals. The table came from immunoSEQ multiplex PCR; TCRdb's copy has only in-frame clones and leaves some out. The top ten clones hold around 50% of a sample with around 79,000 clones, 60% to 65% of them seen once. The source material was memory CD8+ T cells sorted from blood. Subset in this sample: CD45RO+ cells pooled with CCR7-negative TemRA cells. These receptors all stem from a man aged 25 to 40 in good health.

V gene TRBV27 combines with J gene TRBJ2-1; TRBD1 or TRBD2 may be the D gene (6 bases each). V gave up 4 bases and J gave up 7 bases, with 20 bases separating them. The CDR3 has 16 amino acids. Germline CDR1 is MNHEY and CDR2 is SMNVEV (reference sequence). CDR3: CASSSPGAGRWNEQFF. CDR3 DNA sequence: TGTGCCAGCAGTTCCCCAGGGGCCGGGAGATGGAATGAGCAGTTCTTC.

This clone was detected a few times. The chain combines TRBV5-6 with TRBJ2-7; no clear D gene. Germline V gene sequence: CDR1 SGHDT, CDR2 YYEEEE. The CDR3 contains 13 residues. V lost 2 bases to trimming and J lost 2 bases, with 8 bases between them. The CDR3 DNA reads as TGTGCCAGCAGCTTCTCGTGGACCTACGAGCAGTACTTC. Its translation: CASSFSWTYEQYF.

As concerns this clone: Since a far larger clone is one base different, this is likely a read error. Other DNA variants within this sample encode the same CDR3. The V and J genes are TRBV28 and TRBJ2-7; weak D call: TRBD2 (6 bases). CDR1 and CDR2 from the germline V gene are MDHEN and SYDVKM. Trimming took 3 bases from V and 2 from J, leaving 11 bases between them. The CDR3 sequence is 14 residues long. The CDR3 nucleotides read TGTGCCAGCAGTTTCGGCGGGGACCCCTACGAGCAGTACTTC. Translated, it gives CASSFGGDPYEQYF.

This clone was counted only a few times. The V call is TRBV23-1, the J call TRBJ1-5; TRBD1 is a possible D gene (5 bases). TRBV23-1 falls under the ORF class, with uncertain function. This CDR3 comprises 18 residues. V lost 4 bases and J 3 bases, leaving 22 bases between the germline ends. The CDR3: CASSLTGLALILNQPQHF. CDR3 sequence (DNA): TGCGCCAGCAGTCTCACGGGACTCGCCCTAATTCTCAATCAGCCCCAGCATTTT.

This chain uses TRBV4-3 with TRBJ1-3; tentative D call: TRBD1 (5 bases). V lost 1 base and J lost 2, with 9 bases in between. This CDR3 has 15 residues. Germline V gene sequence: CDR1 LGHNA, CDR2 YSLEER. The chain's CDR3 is CASSQGWGAGNTIYF. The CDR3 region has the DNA TGCGCCAGCAGCCAAGGTTGGGGGGCTGGAAACACCATATATTTT.

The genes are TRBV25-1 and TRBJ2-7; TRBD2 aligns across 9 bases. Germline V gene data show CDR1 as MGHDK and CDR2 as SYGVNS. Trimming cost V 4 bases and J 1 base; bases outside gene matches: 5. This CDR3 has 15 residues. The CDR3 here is CASSGGLAFSYEQYF. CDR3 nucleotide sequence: TGTGCCAGCAGTGGGGGACTAGCATTTTCCTACGAGCAGTACTTC.

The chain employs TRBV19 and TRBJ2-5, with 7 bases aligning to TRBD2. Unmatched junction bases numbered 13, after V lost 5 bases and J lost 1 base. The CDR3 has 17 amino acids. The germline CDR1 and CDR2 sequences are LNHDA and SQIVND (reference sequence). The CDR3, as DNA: TGTGCCAGTAGTCCGACTCCGGGACTAATAGCCCAAGAGACCCAGTACTTC. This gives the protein CASSPTPGLIAQETQYF. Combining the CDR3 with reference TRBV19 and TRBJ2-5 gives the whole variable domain DGGITQSPKYLFRKEGQNVTLSCEQNLNHDAMYWYRQDPGQGLRLIYYSQIVNDFQKGDIAEGYSVSREKKESFPLTVTSAQKNPTAFYLCASSPTPGLIAQETQYFGPGTRLLVL.

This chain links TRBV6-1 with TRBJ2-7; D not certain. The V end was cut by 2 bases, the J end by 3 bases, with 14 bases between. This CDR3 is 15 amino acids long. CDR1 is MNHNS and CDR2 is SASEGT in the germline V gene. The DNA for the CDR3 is TGTGCCAGCAGTGAAATTAGCTTTGGTGTCTACGAGCAGTACTTC. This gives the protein CASSEISFGVYEQYF.